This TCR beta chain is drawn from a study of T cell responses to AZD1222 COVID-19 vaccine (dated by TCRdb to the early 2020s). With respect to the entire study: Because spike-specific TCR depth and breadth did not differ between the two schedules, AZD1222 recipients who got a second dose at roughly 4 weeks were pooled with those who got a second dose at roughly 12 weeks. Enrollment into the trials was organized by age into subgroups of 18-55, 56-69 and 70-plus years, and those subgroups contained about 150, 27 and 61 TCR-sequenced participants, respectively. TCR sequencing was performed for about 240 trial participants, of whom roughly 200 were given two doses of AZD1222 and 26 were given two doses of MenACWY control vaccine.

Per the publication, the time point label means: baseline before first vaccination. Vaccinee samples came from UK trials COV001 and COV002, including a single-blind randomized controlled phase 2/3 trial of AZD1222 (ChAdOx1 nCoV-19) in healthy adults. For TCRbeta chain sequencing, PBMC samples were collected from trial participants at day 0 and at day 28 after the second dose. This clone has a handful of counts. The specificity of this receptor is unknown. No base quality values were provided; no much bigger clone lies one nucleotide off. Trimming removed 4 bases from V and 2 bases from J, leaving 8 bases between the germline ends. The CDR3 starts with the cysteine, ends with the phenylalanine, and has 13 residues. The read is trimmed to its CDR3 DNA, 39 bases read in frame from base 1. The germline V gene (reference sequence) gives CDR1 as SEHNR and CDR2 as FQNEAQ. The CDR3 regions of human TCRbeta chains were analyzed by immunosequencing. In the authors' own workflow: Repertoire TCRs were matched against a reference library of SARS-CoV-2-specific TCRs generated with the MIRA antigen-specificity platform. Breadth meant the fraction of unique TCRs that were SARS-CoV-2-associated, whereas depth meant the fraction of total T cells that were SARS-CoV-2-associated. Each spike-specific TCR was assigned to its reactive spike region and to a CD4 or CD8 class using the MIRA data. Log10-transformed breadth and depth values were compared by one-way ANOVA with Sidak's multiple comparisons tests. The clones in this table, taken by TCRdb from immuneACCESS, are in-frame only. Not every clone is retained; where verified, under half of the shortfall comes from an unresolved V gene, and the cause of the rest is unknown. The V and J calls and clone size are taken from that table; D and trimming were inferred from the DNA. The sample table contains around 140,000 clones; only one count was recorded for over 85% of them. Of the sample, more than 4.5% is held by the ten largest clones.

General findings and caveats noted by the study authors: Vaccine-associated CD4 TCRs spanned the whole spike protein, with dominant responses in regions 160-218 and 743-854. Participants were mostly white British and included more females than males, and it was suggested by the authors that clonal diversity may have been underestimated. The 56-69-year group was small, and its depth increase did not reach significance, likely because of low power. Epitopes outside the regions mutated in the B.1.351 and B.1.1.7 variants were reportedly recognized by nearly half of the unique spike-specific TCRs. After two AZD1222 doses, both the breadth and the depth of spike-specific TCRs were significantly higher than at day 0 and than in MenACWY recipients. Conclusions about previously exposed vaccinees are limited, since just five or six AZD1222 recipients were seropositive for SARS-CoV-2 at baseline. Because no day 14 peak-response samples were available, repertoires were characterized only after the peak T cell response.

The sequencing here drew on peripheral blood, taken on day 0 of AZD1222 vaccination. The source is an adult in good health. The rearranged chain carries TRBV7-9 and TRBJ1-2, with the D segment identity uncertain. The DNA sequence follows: TGTGCCAGCAGCTGGGATCAGAACTATGGCTACACCTTC. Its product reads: CASSWDQNYGYTF.